This TCR beta chain was profiled in a study of T-cell reconstitution after alpha-beta-depleted transplantation in children. This CDR3 has 13 amino acids. CDR1 is SEHNR and CDR2 is FQNEAQ in the germline V gene (reference sequence). The V end was cut by 2 bases, the J end by 6 bases, with 10 bases between. Study outcomes and limitations: Expanded clones from the graft, numbering several hundred, reportedly supplied alpha-beta T cells about two months after transplant. Newly generated T cells supplied most T-cell counts and diversity one year post-transplant.

Preparation of the TCRbeta library involved a method that used unique molecular identifiers. TCRdb fed the PCR reads into MiXCR, producing one record per CDR3 protein. The sample lists approximately 520,000 distinct CDR3 sequences; approximately 10% were seen once. To note about this clonotype: Its antigen remains unknown.

The input for sequencing was PBMCs, mostly from graft donor cells, taken 180 days after TCRalphabeta/CD19-depleted stem cell transplant. The TCR was taken from a female patient aged 2-10 years who had a stem cell transplant for aplastic anemia, so the T cells may come from the graft donor. V usage is TRBV7-9 and J usage is TRBJ1-2, with D uncertain. The CDR3 sequence is CASSLRHADGYTF. The DNA of the CDR3 is TGTGCCAGCAGCTTAAGACATGCCGATGGCTACACCTTC.